The 24 T cell receptor beta chains reported below all come from one sample, sequenced in a study of OX40 agonist ivuxolimab in advanced cancers. The assay was immunoSEQ multiplex PCR, and TCRdb's table has in-frame clones only and misses some. The data contain more than 15,000 clones, about 73% of them singletons. The sample was CD4+ or CD8+ T cells sorted from blood, taken in a trial of the OX40 agonist ivuxolimab. These receptors came from an adult with an advanced solid tumor such as melanoma, head and neck, liver or kidney cancer.

This clone was seen more than once but under ten times. The chain employs TRBV6-5 and TRBJ2-3; D is possibly TRBD1 or TRBD2 (5 bases each). Trimming took 7 bases from V and 4 from J, leaving 12 bases between them. CDR1 MNHEY and CDR2 SVGAGI come from the germline V gene. The CDR3 loop spans 13 amino acids. The CDR3 spells CASTNLGADTQYF. The CDR3 nucleotides are TGTGCCAGCACCAACCTGGGGGCAGATACGCAGTATTTT.

The gene calls are TRBV7-9 and TRBJ1-3; D is perhaps TRBD1 (6 bases). This CDR3 has 14 amino acids. Germline loops: CDR1 SEHNR, CDR2 FQNEAQ (reference sequence). The V end was cut by 2 bases, the J end by 4 bases, with 9 bases between. CDR3 DNA: TGTGCCAGCAGCTTATCAGGGGCCGGAAACACCATATATTTT. Its protein is CASSLSGAGNTIYF.

The chain recombines TRBV6-1 with TRBJ1-5; no firm D call. Trimming pared 6 bases from V and 9 bases from J, leaving 6 bases between. CDR3 size: 10 residues. Germline CDR1 reads MNHNS; CDR2 reads SASEGT. This chain's CDR3 is CASSRMPQHF. CDR3 nucleotides: TGTGCCAGCAGCCGAATGCCCCAGCATTTT.

The rearrangement uses TRBV29-1 and TRBJ2-3, with D perhaps matching TRBD2 (5 bases). V was trimmed by 6 bases and J by 1 base, leaving 23 bases between them. The germline gives CDR1 SQVTM, CDR2 ANQGSEA. The CDR3 length is 17 residues. CDR3 sequence: CSVDGGWRSSGTDTQYF. The CDR3 DNA is TGCAGCGTGGATGGTGGATGGAGGTCTTCTGGCACAGATACGCAGTATTTT.

The chain couples TRBV12-5 to TRBJ2-1; weak D call: TRBD2 (5 bases). There are 13 residues in the CDR3. V lost 2 bases and J lost 15, with 17 bases in between. CDR1 and CDR2 (germline): LGHNT, FRNRAP. CDR3 bases: TGTGCTAGTGGTTTGATGCGGGTTCCCAATCGGTTCTTC. Its protein is CASGLMRVPNRFF.

This chain links TRBV11-3 with TRBJ2-7, with 8 bases fitting TRBD2. CDR1 and CDR2 (germline): SGHNT, YENEEA. V lost 6 bases and J lost 6; bases outside the gene matches: 7. There are 13 residues in the CDR3. CDR3 coding DNA: TGTGCCAGCAGAATCGGGACTAGAGGCGAGCAGTACTTC. Encoded protein: CASRIGTRGEQYF.

The gene calls are TRBV9 and TRBJ2-2; D gene uncertain. Per germline, CDR1 SGDLS and CDR2 YYNGEE. The CDR3 extends over 12 amino acids. Trimming stripped 4 bases from V and 8 bases from J, with 9 bases between. The CDR3 DNA reads as TGTGCCAGCAGCCCCTTCGGTGGGGAGCTGTTTTTT. This codes for CASSPFGGELFF.

The chain has TRBV4-1 and TRBJ1-5, with 9 bases matching TRBD1. The CDR3 covers 18 residues. V lost 1 base to trimming and J lost 5 bases; unmatched junction nucleotides: 12. From germline, CDR1 is MGHRA and CDR2 YSYEKL. The CDR3, as DNA: TGCGCCAGCAGCCAAGCGGAGGGGGGGGACAGGGAGGATCAGCCCCAGCATTTT. Protein product: CASSQAEGGDREDQPQHF.

V is TRBV13 and J is TRBJ2-5; 12 bases agree with TRBD2. After removal of 5 bases from V and 5 bases from J, the junction contained 9 bases not matched to a gene. CDR1 and CDR2 from the germline V gene are PRHDT and FYEKMQ (reference sequence). This CDR3 is built from 16 residues. The CDR3 nucleotides are TGTGCCAGCAGCCGTCGACTAGCGGGAGTCAGGGAGACCCAGTACTTC. It codes for CASSRRLAGVRETQYF.

J is TRBJ2-3 and V is TRBV28; no firm D call. CDR1 is MDHEN and CDR2 is SYDVKM in the germline V gene. CDR3 length: 15 amino acids. Trimming removed 1 base from V and 2 bases from J, with 10 bases in between. CDR3 nucleotide sequence: TGTGCCAGCAGTTTATTTACGGTAGTCACAGATACGCAGTATTTT. Protein: CASSLFTVVTDTQYF.

The V and J genes are TRBV7-7 and TRBJ2-7; TRBD1 matches 8 bases. The CDR3 runs 15 residues. The V gene's germline CDR1 is SSHAT and CDR2 FNYEAQ (reference sequence). The junction had 5 bases not matched to a gene; V was cut back by 1 base and J by 3 bases. The CDR3 region is CASSLGSGGYYEQYF. In DNA, the CDR3 is TGTGCCAGCAGCTTAGGTTCAGGGGGCTACTACGAGCAGTACTTC.

This sequence joins TRBV5-5 and TRBJ1-1; a weak D match, TRBD1 (6 bases). Germline CDR1 and CDR2: SGHKS and YYEKEE (reference sequence). Trimming took off 7 bases at V and 1 base at J, with 11 bases between the two ends. The CDR3 is 13 residues long. CDR3 residues: CASEKDRNTEAFF. CDR3 DNA sequence: TGTGCCAGCGAAAAGGACAGGAACACTGAAGCTTTCTTT. Full variable domain (rest looked up from reference TRBV5-5 and TRBJ1-1): DAGVTQSPTHLIKTRGQQVTLRCSPISGHKSVSWYQQVLGQGPQFIFQYYEKEERGRGNFPDRFSARQFPNYSSELNVNALLLGDSALYLCASEKDRNTEAFFGQGTRLTVV.

This clone was counted once. A junction boundary mismatches the germline segment, possibly from a read error. The identical CDR3 is also encoded by other nucleotide sequences in the sample. The V and J genes are TRBV19 and TRBJ2-7, with a weak D call TRBD1 (6 bases). This CDR3 has 13 residues. Germline CDR1 LNHDA, CDR2 SQIVND (reference sequence). DNA for the CDR3: TGCGCCAGTAGTAGCCGGGACAACTACGAGCAGTACTTC. It specifies CASSSRDNYEQYF. The full variable domain, completed using reference TRBV19 and TRBJ2-7, is DGGITQSPKYLFRKEGQNVTLSCEQNLNHDAMYWYRQDPGQGLRLIYYSQIVNDFQKGDIAEGYSVSREKKESFPLTVTSAQKNPTAFYLCASSSRDNYEQYFGPGTRLTVT.

The rearrangement uses TRBV19 and TRBJ1-4; 7 positions agree with TRBD1. Unmatched junction bases numbered 11, after V lost 7 bases and J lost 6 bases. This CDR3 has 15 amino acids. The V gene's germline CDR1 is LNHDA and CDR2 SQIVND (reference sequence). CDR3 loop: CASTPRGPVDEKLFF. DNA for the CDR3: TGTGCCAGTACCCCAAGGGGGCCAGTTGATGAAAAACTGTTTTTT.

This rearrangement joins TRBV27 to TRBJ1-2, with D unclear. Deletions cut 7 bases from V and 3 bases from J, with 12 bases between. The length of the CDR3 is 13 residues. Germline values: CDR1 MNHEY, CDR2 SMNVEV (reference sequence). As DNA, the CDR3 is TGTGCCAGCACTTCAAGAGGAGACTATGGCTACACCTTC. It encodes CASTSRGDYGYTF.

A note on this clone: The germline gene is not matched at one end of the junction; a read error may be the cause. This sequence joins TRBV11-2 and TRBJ2-3; D is unresolved. This CDR3 comprises 13 residues. Germline CDR1 is SGHAT and CDR2 is FQNNGV. This chain's CDR3 is CASSLERRDTQYF. The DNA of the CDR3 is TGTGCCAGCAGCCTAGAACGTAGAGATACGCAGTATTTT.

V gene TRBV27 combines with J gene TRBJ1-5, with D perhaps TRBD1 (6 bases). Germline lookup yields CDR1 MNHEY and CDR2 SMNVEV (reference sequence). With 0 bases removed from V and 2 bases from J, the gap between germline ends came to 11 bases. The CDR3 has 16 residues. The CDR3 here is CASSLSTGNGNQPQHF. The CDR3 nucleotides are TGTGCCAGCAGTTTATCAACAGGGAATGGCAATCAGCCCCAGCATTTT.

The V and J genes are TRBV6-5 and TRBJ1-2; D is possibly TRBD1 (5 bases). From germline, CDR1 is MNHEY and CDR2 SVGAGI. Deletions cut 9 bases from V and 3 bases from J, with 11 bases between. There are 12 residues in the CDR3. The CDR3 DNA follows: TGTGCCAGTTTGGGGGTCGACTATGGCTACACCTTC. Translating it yields CASLGVDYGYTF.

The genes are TRBV10-3 and TRBJ2-7, with 14 bases fitting TRBD2. Germline values: CDR1 ENHRY, CDR2 SYGVKD. Trimming at V came to 0 bases and at J to 0 bases, leaving 7 bases not matched to a gene. The CDR3 contains 19 residues. The CDR3 DNA is TGTGCCATCAGTGAGTCGGGGACAGGGACTAGCGGGAGCTCCTACGAGCAGTACTTC. This codes for CAISESGTGTSGSSYEQYF.

Remarks on this clone: Other nucleotide sequences from this sample produce the same CDR3. V and J are TRBV4-3 and TRBJ2-4; 11 positions match TRBD1. This CDR3 has 14 residues. Looked up from germline, CDR1 is LGHNA and CDR2 is YSLEER. J lost 7 bases, V lost 3 bases, and 2 bases had no gene match. The CDR3 region is CASSQDRGQNIQYF. CDR3 DNA sequence: TGCGCCAGCAGCCAGGACAGGGGGCAGAACATTCAGTACTTC.

The chain has TRBV11-3 and TRBJ1-5; D possibly corresponds to TRBD1 (5 bases). V was trimmed by 3 bases and J by 1 base, leaving 10 bases between them. The CDR3 is 15 residues long. Germline CDR1 and CDR2: SGHNT and YENEEA. The CDR3 is CASSFDSKSNQPQHF. The CDR3 DNA reads as TGTGCCAGCAGCTTCGACAGTAAGAGCAATCAGCCCCAGCATTTT. Drawing the rest from reference TRBV11-3 and TRBJ1-5, the complete variable domain is EAGVVQSPRYKIIEKKQPVAFWCNPISGHNTLYWYLQNLGQGPELLIRYENEEAVDDSQLPKDRFSAERLKGVDSTLKIQPAELGDSAVYLCASSFDSKSNQPQHFGDGTRLSIL.

The rearrangement joins TRBV7-6 to TRBJ2-7, with D possibly called TRBD1 or TRBD2 (6 bases each). The V gene lost 0 bases and the J gene lost 3 bases, with 18 bases spanning the gap. In germline, CDR1 is SGHVS, CDR2 FNYEAQ. The CDR3 runs 17 residues. CDR3 sequence: CASSLAGVGGRLYEQYF. The DNA of the CDR3 is TGTGCCAGCAGCTTAGCGGGGGTCGGGGGCAGGCTCTACGAGCAGTACTTC.

The chain links TRBV28 to TRBJ2-5; TRBD2 matches at 14 bases. This CDR3 region has 18 residues. Trimming at V came to 7 bases and at J to 2 bases, leaving 12 bases not matched to a gene. Germline loops: CDR1 MDHEN, CDR2 SYDVKM. The CDR3 region has the DNA TGTGCCAGCACCTCAGGGACTAGCGGGAGATCGGGGCAAGAGACCCAGTACTTC. This codes for CASTSGTSGRSGQETQYF.

The chain recombines TRBV7-9 with TRBJ2-2; no definite D call. With 2 bases removed from V and 3 bases from J, the gap between germline ends came to 7 bases. Germline CDR1 reads SEHNR; CDR2 reads FQNEAQ (reference sequence). The CDR3 covers 14 residues. The CDR3 coding sequence is TGTGCCAGCAGCTTATATGGGGACACCGGGGAGCTGTTTTTT. Translating gives CASSLYGDTGELFF. Variable domain in full (rest from reference TRBV7-9 and TRBJ2-2): DTGVSQNPRHKITKRGQNVTFRCDPISEHNRLYWYRQTLGQGPEFLTYFQNEAQLEKSRLLSDRFSAERPKGSFSTLEIQRTEQGDSAMYLCASSLYGDTGELFFGEGSRLTVL.